The T cell receptor (beta chain) described here comes from a study of T-cell reconstitution after alpha-beta-depleted transplantation in children. Unique molecular identifiers were incorporated during preparation of the TCRbeta library. TCRdb re-called the PCR reads with MiXCR, one entry per CDR3 protein. The sample has a few hundred thousand distinct CDR3 sequences, 13% seen once; the top ten hold approximately 4.2%. V lost 2 bases to trimming and J lost 0 bases, with 5 bases between them. This CDR3 has 15 residues. Germline lookup yields CDR1 SEHNR and CDR2 FQNEAQ (reference sequence). The chain has TRBV7-9 and TRBJ2-6; no definite D call. The starting material was PBMCs, obtained from the stem cell graft. The receptor's source is a human donor who donated a stem cell graft to a child with Fanconi anemia. The CDR3 nucleotides are TGTGCCAGCAGCTTATACCACTCTGGGGCCAACGTCCTGACTTTC. Translated: CASSLYHSGANVLTF.